The rows below give T cell receptor beta chains drawn from one sample of a study of blood T cell repertoires in COVID-19. Using immunoSEQ multiplex PCR, the repertoire was profiled, and TCRdb retains in-frame clones only, with some absent. The sample yields fewer than 85,000 clones, 80% to 90% seen once. Input material: peripheral blood. Receptor source: a human donor in a cohort sampled during active COVID-19. Both conserved end residues are part of each CDR3. Each record gives: V gene, D gene, J gene, CDR3 protein. The D gene is left open where the match is weak.

TRBV9	.	TRBJ1-2	CASSPGQTNYGYTF
TRBV28	TRBD2	TRBJ2-2	CASTWRGGAQYGTGELFF
TRBV7-9	TRBD2	TRBJ2-5	CASSFRAGGIQETQYF
TRBV5-1	.	TRBJ2-3	CASSLNTIAGSDTQYF
TRBV5-5	TRBD2	TRBJ2-3	CASSLELAGGSTDTQYF
TRBV5-1	TRBD2	TRBJ2-7	CASSPVMTSPSEQYF
TRBV7-3	.	TRBJ1-2	CASSLIYGSYGYTF
TRBV6-5	.	TRBJ2-2	CASSSENTGELFF
TRBV7-2	TRBD2	TRBJ2-1	CASSIAGGPLYNEQFF
TRBV18	TRBD1	TRBJ1-5	CASSPGTGVHQPQHF
TRBV5-4	TRBD1	TRBJ1-1	CASSPTGDLDTEAFF
TRBV6-5	TRBD1	TRBJ1-2	CASSYGDRVRRFGYTF
TRBV11-3	.	TRBJ2-3	CASSLDQADTQYF
TRBV5-4	TRBD1	TRBJ2-2	CASSVDRENTGELFF
TRBV7-2	.	TRBJ1-1	CASSLFGGGVNTEAFF
TRBV6-1	.	TRBJ2-3	CASSESGPGVTDTQYF
TRBV5-1	TRBD1	TRBJ2-1	CASSLGIGPGTGAGNNEQFF
TRBV4-1	TRBD2	TRBJ2-1	CASSQPLAGAYNEQFF
TRBV7-2	TRBD2	TRBJ2-1	CASSLAPAGYNEQFF
TRBV11-2	.	TRBJ1-4	CASSSGMANEKLFF
TRBV3-1/TRBV3-2	.	TRBJ2-1	CASSHLGGEQFF
TRBV5-4	TRBD2	TRBJ2-5	CASSLGLAGAGETQYF
TRBV4-2	.	TRBJ1-5	CASSQDRLGSQPQHF
TRBV6-5	.	TRBJ2-5	CASRILVTLAETQYF
TRBV6-5	.	TRBJ1-1	CASGPTRDTEAFF
TRBV5-5	.	TRBJ1-6	CASSLGDTHSPLHF
TRBV7-9	.	TRBJ2-7	CASSSPVLRDWNEQYF
TRBV30	TRBD1	TRBJ2-7	CAWSARQGPQEQYF
TRBV20-1	TRBD1	TRBJ1-4	CSASKGAGEKLFF
TRBV7-9	.	TRBJ1-3	CASSLVPQTADTIYF
TRBV5-1	.	TRBJ1-3	CASSLEGDAGNTIYF
TRBV29-1	TRBD1	TRBJ2-1	CSGGRGQGMPNEQFF
TRBV7-2	TRBD1	TRBJ1-2	CASSLRGGTEGSSYTF
TRBV27	.	TRBJ1-3	CATRAAGSGNTIYF
TRBV4-3	.	TRBJ2-7	CASSQDSSYEQYF
TRBV7-9	TRBD1	TRBJ1-1	CASSWADRGFTEAFF
TRBV6-1	TRBD1	TRBJ2-5	CASSDTGGGETQYF
TRBV19	.	TRBJ1-1	CASSRGTGLNTEAFF
TRBV5-5	.	TRBJ1-1	CASSLETGEAFF
TRBV11-1	.	TRBJ1-1	CASSLGRNTEAFF
TRBV16	.	TRBJ1-1	CASSQKGIVTEAFF
TRBV6-6	TRBD1	TRBJ2-7	CASSLKGGADYEQYF
TRBV18	.	TRBJ2-7	CASSQASGARGEQYF
TRBV25-1	.	TRBJ1-1	CASSDRGDTEAFF
TRBV11-1	TRBD2	TRBJ2-1	CASTRTSGESGEQFF